The clone carrying this TCR beta chain was detected only a few times. No antigen is known for it. The TCR beta cDNA libraries contained unique molecular identifiers. TCRdb passed the PCR reads through MiXCR, listing each CDR3 protein once. There are hundreds of thousands of distinct CDR3 sequences in the sample; around 40% occur only once, and about 12% lies in the top ten. These data come from a study of post-analysis software for immune sequencing data. Overall study results and limits: In patients, about five TRBV segments were more frequent than in controls, with TRBV5-6, TRBV5-1 and TRBV20-1 among them. The authors found that F measure strongly co-clustered same-batch samples.

The CDR3 extends over 16 amino acids. Trimming shortened V by 5 bases and J by 12 bases, and 27 bases separated the two germline ends. CDR1 SGHRS and CDR2 YFSETQ come from the germline V gene. Sequencing was carried out using blood. The chain is built from TRBV5-1 and TRBJ2-1; TRBD1 or TRBD2 may be the D gene (7 bases each). The receptor's source is a girl aged 10-17 years with multiple sclerosis. CDR3 bases: TGCGCCAGCAGACAGGGGCAGCGGGACGTACATAAGGTGCAGTTCTTC. It codes for CASRQGQRDVHKVQFF.